This TCR beta chain was recorded in a study of blood T cell repertoires in COVID-19. At the level of the study: Whether acute or convalescent, the COVID-19 samples came from the United States, Italy and Spain.

Original processing methods: For nucleated cells, counts were estimated from reference gene primer amplification. Assay: immunoSEQ multiplex PCR; the TCRdb copy retains only in-frame clones and omits some. V, J and clone size reflect that table, while D and trimming were determined from the DNA. The sample includes fewer than 90,000 clones, 76% of them seen just once. This clonotype was sampled from a man aged 55 to 70 with COVID-19, enrolled during active disease. Sequencing was carried out using peripheral blood.

CDR3 nucleotides: TGTGCCAGCAACCGGGACAGTTACAATGAGCAGTTCTTC. It specifies CASNRDSYNEQFF. This chain links TRBV12-3 or TRBV12-4 with TRBJ2-1, with 7 bases aligning to TRBD1. V trimming: 7 bases; J trimming: 4 bases; junction bases outside the gene matches: 4. The CDR3 extends over 13 amino acids.